Following are 11 T cell receptor beta chains from one sample sequenced in a study of T-cell reconstitution after alpha-beta-depleted transplantation in children. Unique molecular identifiers were used in preparing the TCRbeta library. TCRdb independently ran MiXCR on the PCR reads; one entry per CDR3 protein. The table has 450,000 to 600,000 distinct CDR3 sequences, roughly 13% seen once. Sequencing used PBMCs, mostly from graft donor cells, obtained 360 days after TCRalphabeta/CD19-depleted stem cell transplant. The receptors here all came from a male patient younger than 18 who had a stem cell transplant for acute myeloid leukemia, so the T cells may come from the graft donor.

This clonotype was detected only a few times. V gene TRBV20-1 combines with J gene TRBJ2-3; no clear D gene. The ends were cut back, 2 bases at V and 4 bases at J, with 7 bases in the middle. The CDR3 runs to 12 residues. Looked up from germline, CDR1 is DFQATT and CDR2 is SNEGSKA (reference sequence). CDR3 loop: CSARQVADTQYF. The CDR3 DNA reads TGCAGTGCTAGACAGGTCGCAGATACGCAGTATTTT.

The chain recombines TRBV12-3 or TRBV12-4 with TRBJ1-1; 9 bases map to TRBD1. V lost 3 bases to trimming and J lost 1 base; unmatched junction nucleotides: 3. CDR3 size: 15 residues. The CDR3 protein is CASSLTGGSNTEAFF. The CDR3 DNA is TGTGCCAGCAGTTTGACAGGGGGATCGAACACTGAAGCTTTCTTT.

The V and J genes are TRBV7-6 and TRBJ2-5; TRBD1 matches at 7 bases. The CDR3 sequence is 16 residues long. V gave up 5 bases and J gave up 0 bases; unmatched junction bases: 9. Germline V gene sequence: CDR1 SGHVS, CDR2 FNYEAQ. Written as DNA, the CDR3 is TGTGCCAGCAGCCGGACCGGGACAGTGTACCAAGAGACCCAGTACTTC. This sequence encodes CASSRTGTVYQETQYF. Filled out from reference TRBV7-6 and TRBJ2-5, the complete variable domain reads GAGVSQSPRYKVTKRGQDVALRCDPISGHVSLYWYRQALGQGPEFLTYFNYEAQQDKSGLPNDRFSAERPEGSISTLTIQRTEQRDSAMYRCASSRTGTVYQETQYFGPGTRLLVL.

DNA of the CDR3: TGTGCCAGCAGTTTTACCGGGACAGGGGGCTCCGAAGCTTTCTTT. It specifies CASSFTGTGGSEAFF. V is TRBV6-2 or TRBV6-3 and J is TRBJ1-1; 12 positions agree with TRBD1. Germline V gene sequence: CDR1 MNHEY, CDR2 SVGEGT. CDR3 length equals 15 residues. V was pared by 4 bases and J by 8 bases, with 8 bases of the junction left unmatched.

The table lists this clonotype with many counts. This rearrangement joins TRBV10-3 to TRBJ2-5, with 9 positions matching TRBD2. The CDR3 length is 16 residues. V shed 4 bases and J 1 base; nucleotides not matched to a gene: 7. Germline lookup yields CDR1 ENHRY and CDR2 SYGVKD. The CDR3 nucleotides are TGTGCCATCAGTGCGGCTCTAGCGGGGACCCAAGAGACCCAGTACTTC. Its translation is CAISAALAGTQETQYF.

The rearrangement uses TRBV5-1 and TRBJ2-1, with TRBD2 as a possible D gene (5 bases). CDR3 length equals 16 residues. The V end was cut by 0 bases, the J end by 0 bases, with 10 bases between. Germline CDR1 SGHRS, CDR2 YFSETQ. The CDR3, as DNA: TGCGCCAGCAGCTTGGAGAGGGTCATCTCCTACAATGAGCAGTTCTTC. Translating gives CASSLERVISYNEQFF.

V gene TRBV20-1 combines with J gene TRBJ1-6; no firm D call. Germline V lookup: CDR1 DFQATT, CDR2 SNEGSKA (reference sequence). The CDR3 has 18 amino acids. Trimming removed 0 bases at V and 4 bases at J, with 19 bases between. The CDR3: CSARDGLPNWFYNSPLHF. The DNA for the CDR3 is TGCAGTGCTAGAGACGGACTTCCGAATTGGTTTTATAATTCACCCCTCCACTTT.

The chain links TRBV20-1 to TRBJ2-1, with D hard to call. CDR1 and CDR2 (germline): DFQATT, SNEGSKA (reference sequence). V lost 0 bases to trimming and J lost 10 bases, with 22 bases between them. The CDR3 is 16 residues long. The CDR3 DNA follows: TGCAGTGCTAGAGATTCCTTACGTTATCGTAGTGGGGAGCAGTTCTTC. This codes for CSARDSLRYRSGEQFF.

The chain uses TRBV29-1 and TRBJ1-2; no firm D call. In germline, CDR1 is SQVTM, CDR2 ANQGSEA. The CDR3 runs 11 residues. V was trimmed by 2 bases and J by 6 bases, leaving 7 bases between them. CDR3 nucleotides: TGCAGCGTTGAATGGAGAAATGGCTACACCTTC. Its protein product is CSVEWRNGYTF.

This clonotype was detected many times. The genes are TRBV3-1 and TRBJ2-1; a weak D match, TRBD1 (5 bases). This CDR3 contains 14 residues. Trimming pared 7 bases from V and 9 bases from J, leaving 19 bases between. Germline-derived CDR1 and CDR2 are LGHDT and YNNKEL (reference sequence). The CDR3 is CASTAGKGLGEQFF. CDR3 nucleotides: TGTGCCAGCACCGCAGGGAAGGGTCTCGGTGAGCAGTTCTTC.

This clonotype was picked up many times. The chain carries TRBV7-9 and TRBJ2-1, with D possibly being TRBD2 (5 bases). The CDR3 covers 16 residues. V was clipped by 3 bases and J by 0 bases, with 12 bases between them. Germline CDR1 is SEHNR and CDR2 is FQNEAQ (reference sequence). CDR3 protein: CASSFLRGSSYNEQFF. CDR3 coding DNA: TGTGCCAGCAGCTTCCTTAGAGGGAGCTCCTACAATGAGCAGTTCTTC.